These 13 T cell receptor beta chains share one sample of origin, sequenced in a study of shared clonotypes between healthy human individuals. Naive CD8 populations comprised CD45RO-negative cells positively selected for CCR7, excluding terminally differentiated effector memory CD45RA+ cells. The assay was immunoSEQ multiplex PCR, and TCRdb's table has in-frame clones only and misses some. The sample holds about 2.1 million clones, about 93% seen once. The specimen was naive CD8+ T cells from PBMCs. The receptors were gathered from a man aged 18 to 30 in good health. Some clones in this sample may be carry-over from other donors' samples.

The V and J genes are TRBV2 and TRBJ1-4, with D possibly matching TRBD1 (5 bases). The ends were cut back, 4 bases at V and 7 bases at J, with 16 bases in the middle. The germline gives CDR1 SNHLY, CDR2 FYNNEI. There are 15 residues in the CDR3. Written as DNA, the CDR3 is TGTGCCAGCAGTGCCTTCAGGGTGGTGGTTGAAAAACTGTTTTTT. Encoded protein: CASSAFRVVVEKLFF.

The chain is built from TRBV7-3 and TRBJ2-1; 14 bases map to TRBD2. From germline, CDR1 is SGHTA and CDR2 FQGTGA. The length of the CDR3 is 18 residues. Trimming took 5 bases from V and 0 from J; bases not matched to a gene: 6. CDR3 protein: CASSPLGTSGSSYNEQFF. CDR3 nucleotides: TGTGCCAGCAGCCCCCTAGGGACTAGCGGGAGCTCCTACAATGAGCAGTTCTTC.

Turning to this clone: Different DNA sequences within this sample yield the same CDR3. The CDR3 sequence is CASSLVVNEQFF. The CDR3 coding sequence is TGTGCCAGCAGCTTAGTGGTGAATGAGCAGTTCTTC. The genes are TRBV7-9 and TRBJ2-1; D remains ambiguous. V lost 1 base and J 7 bases, leaving 5 bases between the germline ends. This CDR3 has 12 amino acids. Germline V gives CDR1 SEHNR, CDR2 FQNEAQ (reference sequence).

This rearrangement joins TRBV7-6 to TRBJ2-2; D may be TRBD2 (5 bases). Trimming stripped 1 base from V and 6 bases from J, with 9 bases between. CDR3 length: 14 amino acids. Germline-derived CDR1 and CDR2 are SGHVS and FNYEAQ. CDR3 in DNA: TGTGCCAGCAGCTTAGGGGCGGAGGCCGGGGAGCTGTTTTTT. This codes for CASSLGAEAGELFF.

This chain joins TRBV19 and TRBJ2-3; D is possibly TRBD2 (5 bases). Germline V gene data show CDR1 as LNHDA and CDR2 as SQIVND (reference sequence). The CDR3 contains 12 residues. The V and J ends lost 6 bases and 4 bases respectively, with 8 bases between them. CDR3 in amino acids: CASSPEADTQYF. CDR3 DNA: TGTGCCAGTAGCCCGGAGGCAGATACGCAGTATTTT. The full variable domain, its missing parts supplied by reference TRBV19 and TRBJ2-3, is DGGITQSPKYLFRKEGQNVTLSCEQNLNHDAMYWYRQDPGQGLRLIYYSQIVNDFQKGDIAEGYSVSREKKESFPLTVTSAQKNPTAFYLCASSPEADTQYFGPGTRLTVL.

This chain uses TRBV14 with TRBJ2-7, with 7 bases that match TRBD1. V gave up 3 bases and J gave up 0 bases; unmatched junction bases: 5. The CDR3 contains 15 residues. CDR1 is SGHDN, CDR2 FVKESK, per germline. The CDR3 DNA follows: TGTGCCAGCAGCCAGGACAGGAGGAGCTCCTACGAGCAGTACTTC. The encoded protein is CASSQDRRSSYEQYF.

About this clone: This CDR3 is also generated by other DNA sequences in the sample. The chain uses TRBV19 and TRBJ2-2, with D unclear. V was shortened by 1 base and J by 1 base, with 4 bases between the two germline ends. The CDR3 totals 14 residues. Looked up from germline, CDR1 is LNHDA and CDR2 is SQIVND (reference sequence). As DNA, the CDR3 is TGTGCCAGTAGTATAGGCCTGAACACCGGGGAGCTGTTTTTT. This gives the protein CASSIGLNTGELFF.

The V and J genes are TRBV5-1 and TRBJ2-7, with TRBD2 matching over 12 bases. The V gene end was trimmed by 3 bases and the J gene end by 5 bases; junction bases not matched to a gene: 15. CDR1 SGHRS and CDR2 YFSETQ come from the germline V gene. CDR3 size: 18 residues. CDR3: CASSSALRTSGAGNEQYF. Written as DNA, the CDR3 is TGCGCCAGCAGCTCGGCCCTTAGGACTAGCGGGGCGGGGAACGAGCAGTACTTC.

The J gene is TRBJ1-2, the V gene TRBV7-2, with D possibly being TRBD1 (6 bases). Looked up from germline, CDR1 is SGHTA and CDR2 is FQGNSA. V lost 4 bases, J lost 6 bases, and 15 bases lay in between. This CDR3 is 14 amino acids long. The CDR3 bases are TGTGCCAGCAGCTCGCCCCGGACAGTTAATGGCTACACCTTC. Amino acids: CASSSPRTVNGYTF.

The gene calls are TRBV29-1 and TRBJ2-5; TRBD2 aligns across 9 bases. Trimming took 4 bases from V and 4 from J; bases not matched to a gene: 10. The CDR3 runs to 15 residues. The germline gives CDR1 SQVTM, CDR2 ANQGSEA. The CDR3 DNA sequence: TGCAGCGTTGGAGGGGCGGGAGGGCCCTCAGAGACCCAGTACTTC. It codes for CSVGGAGGPSETQYF.

The rearrangement joins TRBV21-1 to TRBJ2-2; the table calls TRBD1, which could not be checked here. TRBV21-1 is a recognized pseudogene. There are 15 residues in the CDR3. The CDR3 DNA is TGTGCCACCTCTCAGAGGGGGCCGAACACCGGGGAGCTGTTTTTT. Amino acids: CATSQRGPNTGELFF.

The V gene is TRBV6-5, the J gene TRBJ2-1; 11 bases are a match to TRBD2. The germline V gene has CDR1 MNHEY and CDR2 SVGAGI. The CDR3 is made up of 15 amino acids. The junction had 5 bases not matched to a gene; V was cut back by 5 bases and J by 5 bases. The CDR3 DNA sequence: TGTGCCAGCAGTGCCGGGACTAGCGGTAACAATGAGCAGTTCTTC. Amino acid sequence: CASSAGTSGNNEQFF.

The chain combines TRBV15 with TRBJ1-2; D is perhaps TRBD1 (6 bases). V lost 3 bases to trimming and J lost 5 bases, with 19 bases between them. This CDR3 has 16 residues. The V gene's germline CDR1 is LNHNV and CDR2 YYDKDF (reference sequence). CDR3 amino acids: CATSSLMTGSAYGYTF. The CDR3 coding sequence is TGTGCCACCAGCAGTCTAATGACAGGTTCTGCGTATGGCTACACCTTC.